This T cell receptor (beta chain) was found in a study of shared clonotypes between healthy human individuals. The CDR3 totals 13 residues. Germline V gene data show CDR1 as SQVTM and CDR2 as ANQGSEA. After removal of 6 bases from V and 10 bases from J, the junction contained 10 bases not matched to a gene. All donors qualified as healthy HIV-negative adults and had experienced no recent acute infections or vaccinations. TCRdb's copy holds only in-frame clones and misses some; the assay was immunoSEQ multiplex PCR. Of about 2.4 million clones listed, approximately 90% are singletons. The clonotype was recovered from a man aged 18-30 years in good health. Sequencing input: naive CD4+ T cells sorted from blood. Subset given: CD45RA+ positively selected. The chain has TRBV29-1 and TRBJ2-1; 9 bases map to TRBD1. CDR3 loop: CSVRTGAVQEQFF. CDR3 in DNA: TGCAGCGTCCGGACAGGGGCGGTTCAGGAGCAGTTCTTC.